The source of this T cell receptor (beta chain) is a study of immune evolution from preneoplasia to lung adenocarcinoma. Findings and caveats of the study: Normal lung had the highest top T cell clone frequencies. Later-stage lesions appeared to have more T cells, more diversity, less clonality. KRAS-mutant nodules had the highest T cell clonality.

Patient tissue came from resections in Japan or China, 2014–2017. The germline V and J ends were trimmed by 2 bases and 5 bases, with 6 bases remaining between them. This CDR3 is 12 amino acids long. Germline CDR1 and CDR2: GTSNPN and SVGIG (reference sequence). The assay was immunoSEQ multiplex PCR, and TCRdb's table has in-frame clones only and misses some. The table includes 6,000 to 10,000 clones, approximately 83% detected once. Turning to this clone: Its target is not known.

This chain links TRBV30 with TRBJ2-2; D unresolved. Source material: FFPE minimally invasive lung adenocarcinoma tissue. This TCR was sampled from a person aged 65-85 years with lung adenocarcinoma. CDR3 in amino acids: CAWSSATGELFF. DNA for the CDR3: TGTGCCTGGAGTAGTGCGACCGGGGAGCTGTTTTTT. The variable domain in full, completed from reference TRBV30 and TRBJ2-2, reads SQTIHQWPATLVQPVGSPLSLECTVEGTSNPNLYWYRQAAGRGLQLLFYSVGIGQISSEVPQNLSASRPQDRQFILSSKKLLLSDSGFYLCAWSSATGELFFGEGSRLTVL.